This TCR beta chain was documented in a study of T cells in localized non-small cell lung cancer. As regards this clone: Its antigen is not identified.

Some clones are missing from TCRdb's copy, which holds only in-frame ones; the method was immunoSEQ multiplex PCR. The sample comprises 20,000 to 25,000 clones, roughly 90% of which are singletons, and over 12% rests with the top ten. Study-level results: With higher T cell density in blood came longer overall survival. Uninvolved adjacent lung had more T cell clonality than any other tissue, topping tumor. Detection in adjacent lung was observed for a median approximately 53 of the top 100 tumor clones. Investigators sequenced only a single tumor region, leaving heterogeneity possible.

Germline CDR1 is GTSNPN and CDR2 is SVGIG (reference sequence). V lost 2 bases and J lost 2, with 6 bases in between. The CDR3 consists of 12 residues. Sequences were derived from peripheral blood, sampled before any cancer treatment. This chain links TRBV30 with TRBJ2-5; D could derive from TRBD1 or TRBD2 (5 bases each). The clonotype was recovered from a female donor of 60 years or more with stage I lung adenocarcinoma. The CDR3 spells CAWSWGQETQYF. The CDR3, as DNA: TGTGCCTGGAGTTGGGGGCAAGAGACCCAGTACTTC. The variable domain in full, with the rest retrieved from reference TRBV30 and TRBJ2-5, is SQTIHQWPATLVQPVGSPLSLECTVEGTSNPNLYWYRQAAGRGLQLLFYSVGIGQISSEVPQNLSASRPQDRQFILSSKKLLLSDSGFYLCAWSWGQETQYFGPGTRLLVL.